This T cell receptor (beta chain) was identified during a study of tumor-infiltrating lymphocytes in primary liver carcinoma. Study-level information: Spanning 30 to 69 years of age, the patients were men and women.

Each 20-30 mg portion of unsorted bulk tissue served as the source for co-extraction of RNA and DNA. This clonotype was seen only once. What it binds is unknown. Just one base apart from a much larger clone, this may be a read error. V gave up 9 bases and J gave up 2 bases, with 17 bases separating them. The germline CDR1 and CDR2 sequences are MDHEN and SYDVKM. The CDR3 runs 14 residues. Study-wide results and caveats: Researchers found tumor-adjacent and tumor-blood pairs overlapped less than tumor region pairs.

With a constant-region primer, TCR beta cDNA was made from around 520 ng of total RNA. Libraries covering TCR beta were generated through three nested multiplex PCR rounds (using a slightly modified ARM-PCR). Primers for the first two PCR rounds were TRBV1-TRBV30 forward primers and a C-beta reverse primer (around 10 cycles per round). From the multiplex PCR reads, TCRdb called clonotypes with MiXCR, one entry per CDR3 protein. The table includes roughly 100,000 distinct CDR3 sequences, around two thirds detected once. The chain is built from TRBV28 and TRBJ2-7; a weak D match, TRBD1 (6 bases). Sequencing used liver tumor tissue from sampling region 2. Subset meaning: tumor region T2, inferior pole. The TCR sequence derives from a woman between 55 and 75 years old with primary liver carcinoma and hepatitis B virus infection. This CDR3 is CARRLGHFAYEQYF. Written as DNA, the CDR3 is TGTGCCAGGAGGCTGGGACACTTCGCCTACGAGCAGTACTTC.